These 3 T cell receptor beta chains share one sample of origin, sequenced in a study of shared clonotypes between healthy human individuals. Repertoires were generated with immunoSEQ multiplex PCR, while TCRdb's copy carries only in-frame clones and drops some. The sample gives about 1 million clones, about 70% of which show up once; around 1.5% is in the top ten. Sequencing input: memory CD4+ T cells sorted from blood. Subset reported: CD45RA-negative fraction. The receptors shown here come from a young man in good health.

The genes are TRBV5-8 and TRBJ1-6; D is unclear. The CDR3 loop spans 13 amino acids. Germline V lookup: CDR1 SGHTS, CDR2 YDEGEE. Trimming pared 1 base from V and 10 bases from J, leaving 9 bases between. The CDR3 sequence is CASSLNQVSPLHF. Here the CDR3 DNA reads TGTGCCAGCAGCTTGAATCAGGTCTCACCCCTCCACTTT.

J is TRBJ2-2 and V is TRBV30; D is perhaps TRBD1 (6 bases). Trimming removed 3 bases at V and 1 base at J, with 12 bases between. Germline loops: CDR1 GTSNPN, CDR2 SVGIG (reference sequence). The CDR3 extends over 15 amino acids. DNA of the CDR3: TGTGCCTGGAGCTACTTGGACAGGAACACCGGGGAGCTGTTTTTT. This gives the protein CAWSYLDRNTGELFF. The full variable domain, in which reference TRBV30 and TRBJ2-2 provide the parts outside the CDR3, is SQTIHQWPATLVQPVGSPLSLECTVEGTSNPNLYWYRQAAGRGLQLLFYSVGIGQISSEVPQNLSASRPQDRQFILSSKKLLLSDSGFYLCAWSYLDRNTGELFFGEGSRLTVL.

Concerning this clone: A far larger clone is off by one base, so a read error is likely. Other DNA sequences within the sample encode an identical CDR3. The CDR3 region is CASSFNSGNTIYF. CDR3 nucleotides: TGTGCCAGCAGCTTCAACTCTGGAAACACCATATATTTT. This chain joins TRBV5-6 and TRBJ1-3; no definite D call. The germline V and J ends were trimmed by 2 bases and 0 bases, with 3 bases remaining between them. CDR1 SGHDT and CDR2 YYEEEE come from the germline V gene. The CDR3 sequence is 13 residues long.